This T cell receptor beta chain was observed in a study of shared clonotypes between healthy human individuals. Study-level results: It was observed that around 5% of naive CD4 clonotypes were shared across four donors.

Method: immunoSEQ multiplex PCR; TCRdb's copy keeps in-frame clones and lacks some. There are under 550,000 clones in the sample; about 96% occur only once, and approximately 0.06% lies in the top ten. With regard to this clone: Its antigen is currently unknown.

The origin of this receptor is a woman aged 25-40 years in good health. Sequencing was performed on naive CD4+ T cells sorted from blood. As to subset: CD45RA+ positively selected.

The CDR3 nucleotides read TGCGCCAGCAGTCGCCAACAGGGCAGTCAGCCCCAGCATTTT. The encoded protein is CASSRQQGSQPQHF. This chain uses TRBV4-1 with TRBJ1-5; perhaps TRBD1 as D (6 bases). There are 14 residues in the CDR3. Germline V gene data show CDR1 as MGHRA and CDR2 as YSYEKL. Trimming took 6 bases from V and 6 from J, leaving 15 bases between them.